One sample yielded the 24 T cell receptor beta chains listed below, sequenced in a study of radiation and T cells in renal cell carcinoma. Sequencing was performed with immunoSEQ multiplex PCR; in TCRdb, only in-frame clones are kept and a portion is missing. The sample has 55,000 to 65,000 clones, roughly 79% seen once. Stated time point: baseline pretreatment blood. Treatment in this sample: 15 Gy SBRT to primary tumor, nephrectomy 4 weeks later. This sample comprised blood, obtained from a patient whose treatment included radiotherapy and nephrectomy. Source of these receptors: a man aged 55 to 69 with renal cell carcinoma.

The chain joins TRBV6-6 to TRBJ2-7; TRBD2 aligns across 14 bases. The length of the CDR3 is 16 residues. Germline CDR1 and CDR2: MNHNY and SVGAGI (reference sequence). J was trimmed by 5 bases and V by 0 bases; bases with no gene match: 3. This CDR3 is CASSYSTSGRVDEQYV. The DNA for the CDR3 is TGTGCCAGCAGTTACTCGACTAGCGGGAGGGTGGACGAGCAGTACGTC.

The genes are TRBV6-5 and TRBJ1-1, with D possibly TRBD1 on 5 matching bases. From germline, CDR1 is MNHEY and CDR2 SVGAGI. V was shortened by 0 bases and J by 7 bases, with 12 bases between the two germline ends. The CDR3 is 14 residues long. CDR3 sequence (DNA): TGTGCCAGCAGTTACTCCGCTGGGGGAGGTGAAGCTTTCTTT. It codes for CASSYSAGGGEAFF.

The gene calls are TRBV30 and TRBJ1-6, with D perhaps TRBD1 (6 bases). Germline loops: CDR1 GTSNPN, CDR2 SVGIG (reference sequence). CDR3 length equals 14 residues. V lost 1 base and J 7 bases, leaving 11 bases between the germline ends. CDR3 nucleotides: TGTGCCTGGAGTGAGGGGGTAGAGAATTCACCCCTCCACTTT. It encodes CAWSEGVENSPLHF.

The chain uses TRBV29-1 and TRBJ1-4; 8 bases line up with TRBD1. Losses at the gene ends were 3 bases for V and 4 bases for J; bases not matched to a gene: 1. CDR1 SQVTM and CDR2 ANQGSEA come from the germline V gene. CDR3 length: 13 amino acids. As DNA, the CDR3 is TGCAGCGTTGAGACAGGGGATAATGAAAAACTGTTTTTT. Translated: CSVETGDNEKLFF. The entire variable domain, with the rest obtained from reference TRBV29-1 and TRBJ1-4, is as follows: SAVISQKPSRDICQRGTSLTIQCQVDSQVTMMFWYRQQPGQSLTLIATANQGSEATYESGFVIDKFPISRPNLTFSTLTVSNMSPEDSSIYLCSVETGDNEKLFFGSGTQLSVL.

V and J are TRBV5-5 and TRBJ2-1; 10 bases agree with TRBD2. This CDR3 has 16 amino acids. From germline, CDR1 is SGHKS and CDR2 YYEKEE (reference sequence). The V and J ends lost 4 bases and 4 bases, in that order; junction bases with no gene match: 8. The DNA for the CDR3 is TGTGCCAGCAGCGGTCTAGCGGGGGATTTTTACAATGAGCAGTTCTTC. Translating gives CASSGLAGDFYNEQFF.

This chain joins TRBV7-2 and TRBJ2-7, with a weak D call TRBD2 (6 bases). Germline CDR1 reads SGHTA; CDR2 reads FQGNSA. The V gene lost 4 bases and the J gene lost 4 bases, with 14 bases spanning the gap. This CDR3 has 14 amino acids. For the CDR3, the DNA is TGTGCCAGCAGCTCCCGTGGAGGGGAATACGAGCAGTACTTC. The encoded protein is CASSSRGGEYEQYF.

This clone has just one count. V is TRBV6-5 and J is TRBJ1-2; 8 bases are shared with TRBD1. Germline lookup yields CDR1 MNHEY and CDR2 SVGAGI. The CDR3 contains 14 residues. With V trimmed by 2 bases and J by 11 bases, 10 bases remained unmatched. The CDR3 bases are TGTGCCAGCAGTTACCCCGGGACAGGAGCCCTTTACACCTTC. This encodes CASSYPGTGALYTF.

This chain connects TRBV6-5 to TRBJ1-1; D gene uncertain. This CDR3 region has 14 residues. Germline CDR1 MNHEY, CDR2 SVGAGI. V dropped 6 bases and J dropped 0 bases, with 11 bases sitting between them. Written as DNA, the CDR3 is TGTGCCAGCAGACTAGTCTCTTTGAACACTGAAGCTTTCTTT. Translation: CASRLVSLNTEAFF.

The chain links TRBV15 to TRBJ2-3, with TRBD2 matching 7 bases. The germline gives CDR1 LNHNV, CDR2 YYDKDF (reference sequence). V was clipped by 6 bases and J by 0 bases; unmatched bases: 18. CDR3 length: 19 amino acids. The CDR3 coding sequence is TGTGCCACCAGAAGCTTTTACGGTTCTAGCGGATCTAGCACAGATACGCAGTATTTT. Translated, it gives CATRSFYGSSGSSTDTQYF.

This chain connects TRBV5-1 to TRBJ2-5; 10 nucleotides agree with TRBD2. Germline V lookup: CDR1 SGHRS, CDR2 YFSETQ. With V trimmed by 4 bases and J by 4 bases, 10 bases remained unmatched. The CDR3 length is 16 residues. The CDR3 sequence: CASSTLLASGRETQYF. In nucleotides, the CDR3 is TGCGCCAGCAGCACCTTGTTGGCTAGCGGGAGAGAGACCCAGTACTTC.

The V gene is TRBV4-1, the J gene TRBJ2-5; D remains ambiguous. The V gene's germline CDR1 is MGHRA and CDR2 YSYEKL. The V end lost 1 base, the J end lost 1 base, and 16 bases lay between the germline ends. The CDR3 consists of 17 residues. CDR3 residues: CASSQGSSRPIQETQYF. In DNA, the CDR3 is TGCGCCAGCAGCCAAGGGTCGTCTCGCCCAATCCAAGAGACCCAGTACTTC.

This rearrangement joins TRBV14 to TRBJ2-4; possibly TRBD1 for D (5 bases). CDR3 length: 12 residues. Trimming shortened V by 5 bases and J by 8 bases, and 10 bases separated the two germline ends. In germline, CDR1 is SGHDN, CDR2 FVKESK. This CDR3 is CASSDQGHIQYF. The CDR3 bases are TGTGCCAGCAGCGACCAGGGTCACATTCAGTACTTC. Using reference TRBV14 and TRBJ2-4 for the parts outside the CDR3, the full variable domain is EAGVTQFPSHSVIEKGQTVTLRCDPISGHDNLYWYRRVMGKEIKFLLHFVKESKQDESGMPNNRFLAERTGGTYSTLKVQPAELEDSGVYFCASSDQGHIQYFGAGTRLSVL.

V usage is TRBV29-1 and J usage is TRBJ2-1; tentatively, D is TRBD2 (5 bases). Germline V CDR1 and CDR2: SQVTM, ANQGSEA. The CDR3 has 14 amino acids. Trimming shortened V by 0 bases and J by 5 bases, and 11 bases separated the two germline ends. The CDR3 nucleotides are TGCAGCGTTGAAGATCTACGGGGAAACAATGAGCAGTTCTTC. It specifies CSVEDLRGNNEQFF.

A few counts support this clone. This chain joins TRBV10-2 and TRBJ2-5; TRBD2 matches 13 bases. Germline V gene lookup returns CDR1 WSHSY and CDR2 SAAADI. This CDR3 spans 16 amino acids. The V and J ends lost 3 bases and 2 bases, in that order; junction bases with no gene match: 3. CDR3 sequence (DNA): TGCGCCAGCAGTGACCCGGGACTAGCGGGGCAAGAGACCCAGTACTTC. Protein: CASSDPGLAGQETQYF.

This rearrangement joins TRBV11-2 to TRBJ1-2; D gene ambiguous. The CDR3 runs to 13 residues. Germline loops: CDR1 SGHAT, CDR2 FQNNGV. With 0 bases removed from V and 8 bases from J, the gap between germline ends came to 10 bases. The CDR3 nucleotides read TGTGCCAGCAGCTTAGAGAGAGGAGGCGGCTACACCTTC. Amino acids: CASSLERGGGYTF. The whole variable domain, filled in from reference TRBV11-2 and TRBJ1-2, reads EAGVAQSPRYKIIEKRQSVAFWCNPISGHATLYWYQQILGQGPKLLIQFQNNGVVDDSQLPKDRFSAERLKGVDSTLKIQPAKLEDSAVYLCASSLERGGGYTFGSGTRLTVV.

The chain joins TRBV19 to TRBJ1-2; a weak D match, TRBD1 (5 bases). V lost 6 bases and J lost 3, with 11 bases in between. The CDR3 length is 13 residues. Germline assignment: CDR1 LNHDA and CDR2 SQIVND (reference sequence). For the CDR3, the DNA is TGTGCCAGTAGCTCGGACATACACTATGGCTACACCTTC. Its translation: CASSSDIHYGYTF.

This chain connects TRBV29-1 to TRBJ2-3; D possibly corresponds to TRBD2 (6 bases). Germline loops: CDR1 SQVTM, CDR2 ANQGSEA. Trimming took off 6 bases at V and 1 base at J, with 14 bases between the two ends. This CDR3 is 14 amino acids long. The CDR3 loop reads CSVSMGGGTDTQYF. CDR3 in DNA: TGCAGCGTCTCCATGGGCGGGGGCACAGATACGCAGTATTTT.

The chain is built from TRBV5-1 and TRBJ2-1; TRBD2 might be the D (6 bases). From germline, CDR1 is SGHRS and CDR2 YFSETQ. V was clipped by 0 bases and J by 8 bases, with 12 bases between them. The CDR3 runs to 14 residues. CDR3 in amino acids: CASSLVSWEDEQFF. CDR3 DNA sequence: TGCGCCAGCAGCTTGGTGAGCTGGGAGGATGAGCAGTTCTTC.

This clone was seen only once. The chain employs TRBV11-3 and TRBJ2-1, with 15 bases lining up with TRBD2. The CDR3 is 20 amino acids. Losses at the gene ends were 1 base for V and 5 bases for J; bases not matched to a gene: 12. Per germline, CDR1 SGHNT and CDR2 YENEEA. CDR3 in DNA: TGTGCCAGCAGCTTAGGTCACGGACTAGCGGGAGGGCCCAGGAACAATGAGCAGTTCTTC. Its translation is CASSLGHGLAGGPRNNEQFF.

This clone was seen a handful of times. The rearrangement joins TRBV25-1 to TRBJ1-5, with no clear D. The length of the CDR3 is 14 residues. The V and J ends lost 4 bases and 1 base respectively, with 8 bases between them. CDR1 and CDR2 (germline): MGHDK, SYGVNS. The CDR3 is CASSGPNSNQPQHF. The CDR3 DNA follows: TGTGCCAGCAGTGGTCCCAACAGCAATCAGCCCCAGCATTTT. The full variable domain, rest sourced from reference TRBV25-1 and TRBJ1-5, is EADIYQTPRYLVIGTGKKITLECSQTMGHDKMYWYQQDPGMELHLIHYSYGVNSTEKGDLSSESTVSRIRTEHFPLTLESARPSHTSQYLCASSGPNSNQPQHFGDGTRLSIL.

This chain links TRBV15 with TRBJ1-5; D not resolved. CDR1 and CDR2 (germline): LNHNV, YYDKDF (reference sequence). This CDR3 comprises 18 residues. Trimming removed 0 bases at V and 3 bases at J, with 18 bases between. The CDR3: CATSRDIMTVEINQPQHF. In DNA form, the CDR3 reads TGTGCCACCAGCAGAGATATTATGACGGTGGAAATCAATCAGCCCCAGCATTTT.

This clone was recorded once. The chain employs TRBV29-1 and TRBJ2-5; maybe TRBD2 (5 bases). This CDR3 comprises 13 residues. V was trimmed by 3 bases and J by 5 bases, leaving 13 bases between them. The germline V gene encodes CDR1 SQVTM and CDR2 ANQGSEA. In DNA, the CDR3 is TGCAGCGTTGATCGAGGGTCGGGGGAGACCCAGTACTTC. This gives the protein CSVDRGSGETQYF.

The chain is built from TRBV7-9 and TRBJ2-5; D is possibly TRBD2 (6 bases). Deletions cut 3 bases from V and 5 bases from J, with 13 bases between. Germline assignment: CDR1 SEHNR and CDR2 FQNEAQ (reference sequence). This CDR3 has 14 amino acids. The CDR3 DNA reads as TGTGCCAGCAGCTTCGGCGGGATGAGGGAGACCCAGTACTTC. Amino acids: CASSFGGMRETQYF.

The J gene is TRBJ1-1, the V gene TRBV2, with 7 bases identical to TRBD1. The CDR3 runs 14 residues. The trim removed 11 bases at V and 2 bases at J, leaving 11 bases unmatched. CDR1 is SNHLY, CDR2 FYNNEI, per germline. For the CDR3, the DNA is TGTGCCTACAGGGTAGGACAGGTCAACACTGAAGCTTTCTTT. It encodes CAYRVGQVNTEAFF.